This T cell receptor beta chain was identified in a study of blood T cell repertoires in COVID-19. Study in general: Acute and convalescent COVID-19 samples came from the United States, Italy and Spain. From T cells, B-cell-depleted T cells, or PBMCs came the material, which was cDNA or gDNA.

The V segment lost 0 bases and the J segment 0 bases; nucleotides outside the gene matches: 8. The CDR3 is 18 residues long. Looked up from germline, CDR1 is MNHEY and CDR2 is SMNVEV (reference sequence). Per the study methods: Amplification of reference gene primers was used by the study to estimate nucleated cell counts. Sequenced by immunoSEQ multiplex PCR; TCRdb stores in-frame clones only, minus some. The V and J calls and clone size were taken over from that table, and D and trimming were inferred from the DNA. The sample has 400,000 to 450,000 clones, roughly 90% seen once. This clonotype was sampled from a woman in her forties with COVID-19, enrolled during active disease. What was sequenced was peripheral blood. The chain combines TRBV27 with TRBJ1-5; 7 positions agree with TRBD1. For the CDR3, the DNA is TGTGCCAGCAGTTTATCCTTTAGGGGGCAGTATAGCAATCAGCCCCAGCATTTT. This translates into CASSLSFRGQYSNQPQHF.